The 8 T cell receptor beta chains given below trace back to one sample, sequenced in a study of blood T cell repertoires in COVID-19. Data came from immunoSEQ multiplex PCR; TCRdb stores just in-frame clones and leaves some out. This sample carries 150,000 to 170,000 clones, about 88% of them seen once, and the ten largest clones take around 7.9%. Sequencing input: PBMCs or T cells enriched from blood (not recorded which). The receptors shown here come from a man aged 45-60 years who had recovered from COVID-19.

The J gene is TRBJ2-5, the V gene TRBV5-5; 10 bases are a match to TRBD1. This CDR3 region has 16 residues. Germline CDR1 is SGHKS and CDR2 is YYEKEE (reference sequence). Trimming at V came to 1 base and at J to 5 bases, leaving 8 bases not matched to a gene. The CDR3 loop reads CASSLIDRGPRETQYF. CDR3 nucleotide sequence: TGTGCCAGCAGCTTGATAGACAGGGGGCCACGGGAGACCCAGTACTTC.

The chain carries TRBV5-1 and TRBJ2-7; tentative D call: TRBD1 (5 bases). This CDR3 is built from 15 residues. Between the trimmed V and J ends, which lost 0 bases and 5 bases, there was a span of 15 bases. CDR1 and CDR2 from the germline V gene are SGHRS and YFSETQ. DNA for the CDR3: TGCGCCAGCAGCTTGGGATCGGCAGGGCCGGACGAGCAGTACTTC. It yields the protein CASSLGSAGPDEQYF.

The chain couples TRBV7-2 to TRBJ1-2; D call uncertain. Trimming removed 3 bases at V and 0 bases at J, with 17 bases between. CDR3 size: 17 residues. Germline CDR1 reads SGHTA; CDR2 reads FQGNSA. The CDR3 nucleotides read TGTGCCAGCAGCTTGGGTCTGCCGGGAAGTTCTAACTATGGCTACACCTTC. This codes for CASSLGLPGSSNYGYTF.

This clone was counted a single time. The J gene is TRBJ1-5, the V gene TRBV13; D is perhaps TRBD1 (5 bases). The CDR3 runs to 14 residues. Per the germline V gene, CDR1 is PRHDT and CDR2 is FYEKMQ (reference sequence). Trimming left V 4 bases short and J 3 bases short, with 10 bases between. The CDR3 DNA follows: TGTGCCAGCAGCTCTCGACAGAACAATCAGCCCCAGCATTTT. Encoded protein: CASSSRQNNQPQHF.

The chain combines TRBV18 with TRBJ1-5; TRBD1 matches 8 bases. V lost 4 bases to trimming and J lost 5 bases; unmatched junction nucleotides: 4. The germline CDR1 and CDR2 sequences are KGHSH and LQKENI. The CDR3 is made up of 14 amino acids. CDR3 residues: CASSLLDRDQPQHF. The CDR3 coding sequence is TGTGCCAGCTCACTTCTGGACAGGGATCAGCCCCAGCATTTT. Variable domain in full (rest from reference TRBV18 and TRBJ1-5): NAGVMQNPRHLVRRRGQEARLRCSPMKGHSHVYWYRQLPEEGLKFMVYLQKENIIDESGMPKERFSAEFPKEGPSILRIQQVVRGDSAAYFCASSLLDRDQPQHFGDGTRLSIL.

This clone showed up just a few times. This chain links TRBV25-1 with TRBJ2-7; no definite D call. This CDR3 comprises 11 residues. V was trimmed by 1 base and J by 6 bases, leaving 4 bases between them. Per the germline V gene, CDR1 is MGHDK and CDR2 is SYGVNS. Here the CDR3 reads CASSEFFEQYF. CDR3 bases: TGTGCCAGCAGTGAATTCTTCGAGCAGTACTTC.

J is TRBJ2-7 and V is TRBV5-6; no definite D call. Trimming removed 2 bases from V and 2 bases from J, with 11 bases in between. Germline assignment: CDR1 SGHDT and CDR2 YYEEEE. The CDR3 is made up of 14 amino acids. CDR3 residues: CASSLVSGPYEQYF. The CDR3 DNA sequence: TGTGCCAGCAGCTTAGTTTCAGGCCCCTACGAGCAGTACTTC. Full variable domain (outside the CDR3, taken from reference TRBV5-6 and TRBJ2-7): DAGVTQSPTHLIKTRGQQVTLRCSPKSGHDTVSWYQQALGQGPQFIFQYYEEEERQRGNFPDRFSGHQFPNYSSELNVNALLLGDSALYLCASSLVSGPYEQYFGPGTRLTVT.

The count of this clone is one. The J gene is TRBJ2-3, the V gene TRBV4-1; 7 bases agree with TRBD1. Germline V CDR1 and CDR2: MGHRA, YSYEKL. Trimming took 1 base from V and 5 from J; bases not matched to a gene: 12. This CDR3 has 17 residues. CDR3 bases: TGCGCCAGCAGCCAAGTTCTCGTCAGGGGGTATGTAGATACGCAGTATTTT. Encoded protein: CASSQVLVRGYVDTQYF.